This section outlines one T cell receptor beta chain sequence together with its context. The sample contains more than one DNA sequence encoding this CDR3. This sample stems from a study of shared clonotypes between healthy human individuals. Measured with immunoSEQ multiplex PCR; TCRdb has only the in-frame clones, and not every one. This sample carries about 1 million clones, under 80% of them seen once, and the ten largest clones take about 1.5%. Germline V gives CDR1 KGHSH, CDR2 LQKENI. This CDR3 is 14 amino acids long. V was clipped by 5 bases and J by 1 base, with 11 bases between them. The specimen sequenced was memory CD4+ T cells sorted from blood. The sample's subset: CD45RA-negative fraction. The rearrangement uses TRBV18 and TRBJ1-1; TRBD1 is a possible D gene (5 bases). This TCR came from a young man in good health. The CDR3 bases are TGTGCCAGCTCATCTCAGGGAGGGAACACTGAAGCTTTCTTT. This translates into CASSSQGGNTEAFF.